The 3 T cell receptor delta chains in this list originate from one sample, sequenced in a study of γδ T cells in repeated Plasmodium falciparum infection. Flow sorting of PBMC yielded separate Vgamma9/Vdelta2+ and Vdelta2-negative gammadelta T cell populations for bulk repertoire analysis. TCRdb fed the multiplex PCR reads to CATT. This table has tens of thousands of delta-chain clones, approximately 1.5% appearing once. The material sequenced was gamma-delta T cells from blood. The receptor set was obtained from a pool of human donors (malaria-infected and uninfected, not separated).

The sample holds a few counts of this clone. The translation of this DNA and the TCRdb protein of a much larger clone differ at residue 4, probably owing to a read error; the protein shown here is translated from the DNA. The rearrangement joins TRDV1 to TRDJ1; D unresolved. Since TCRdb gives no J gene, matching the DNA to germline was used here to assign it. This CDR3 is 13 amino acids long. CDR1 and CDR2 from the germline V gene are TSWWSYY and QGS. CDR3 residues: CALVEAYTDKLIF. The CDR3 DNA reads as TGTGCTCTTGTGGAAGCCTACACCGATAAACTCATCTTT.

In regard to this clone: This DNA's translation differs at residue 3 from TCRdb's protein, which comes from a much larger clone; a read error is likely, and the protein shown is translated from the DNA. The chain couples TRDV1 to TRDJ1; TRDD2 agrees at 8 bases. The J gene is not listed in TCRdb, so it was assigned here from a DNA match to germline. The CDR3 runs 25 residues. Per the germline V gene, CDR1 is TSWWSYY and CDR2 is QGS. As DNA, the CDR3 is TGTGCTATTGGGGACATAGCTACTTCCTACGGTGGTGTTGGGATAGACCCCTTTGGTGGTCCTAAACTCATCTTT. It yields the protein CAIGDIATSYGGVGIDPFGGPKLIF.

A remark on this clone: This may be a read error, as it is one base from a much larger clone. The sample has other DNA sequences that encode this CDR3 too. The CDR3 DNA follows: TGTGCTCTGGGGGAACTATCCCCTTTTACTGGGGGATACACAGATAAACTCATCTTT. Translated, it gives CALGELSPFTGGYTDKLIF. The chain couples TRDV1 to TRDJ1; 12 positions match TRDD3. CDR1 and CDR2 from the germline V gene are TSWWSYY and QGS. The CDR3 has 19 amino acids.